The present T cell receptor (beta chain) was sequenced within a study of T cells expressing NK-cell markers. The overall study: The TCR beta repertoires originated in sorted CD3+CD56+NKG2C+, CD3+CD56+NKG2C- and CD3+CD56-NKG2C+ T cells.

CDR3 length equals 17 residues. The germline V gene has CDR1 SGHRS and CDR2 YFSETQ. The study, taken as a whole, reports: Among CD8+ T cells from about six donors, dominant NKG2C+ clonotypes accounted for about 1.0-7.0%. Also leading the CD3+CD56-NKG2C+ fraction in a handful of donors were these clonotypes. Unclear, still, was the HCMV specificity of the expanded NKG2C+ T cell clones.

Turning to this clonotype: Its antigen is as yet unknown.

Reprocessing the 5' RACE reads, TCRdb reports a single entry for every CDR3 protein and omits DNA. This sample contains about 400,000 distinct CDR3 sequences. This TCR was sampled from a woman aged 50 to 60 in good health. The sequenced material came from blood T cells: a sorted CD56 or NKG2C T cell subset, CD4+ or CD8+ T cells, or bulk PBMC T cells (not recorded which). V gene TRBV5-1 combines with J gene TRBJ2-6; TCRdb outputs TRBD1, but without DNA this stays unchecked. CDR3 in amino acids: CASSAMNGQKRANVLTF.